This T cell receptor beta chain was found in a study of blood T cell repertoires in COVID-19. The germline V gene encodes CDR1 SGDLS and CDR2 YYNGEE. CDR3 length: 15 residues. V dropped 2 bases and J dropped 1 base, with 9 bases sitting between them. Data came from immunoSEQ multiplex PCR; TCRdb stores just in-frame clones and leaves some out. The data show approximately 320,000 clones, with roughly 90% seen just once and approximately 2.5% held by the top ten. V usage is TRBV9 and J usage is TRBJ2-2, with D tentatively TRBD1 (6 bases). This clonotype originated in a man aged 60 to 69 who had recovered from COVID-19. Sequencing was performed on PBMCs or T cells enriched from blood (not recorded which). The CDR3 loop reads CASSVRGQNTGELFF. DNA for the CDR3: TGTGCCAGCAGCGTGAGGGGACAGAACACCGGGGAGCTGTTTTTT.